In its sample, the clone carrying this TCR beta chain ranks as hyperexpanded. Its antigen is not identified. This sample stems from a study of liver allograft versus peripheral blood T cells. About the study: Repertoires from peripheral blood of liver transplant recipients were compared with those inside their transplanted livers. Study-level findings and limits: Repertoires found inside liver allografts reportedly differed from T cell receptor repertoires in peripheral blood.

TCRdb called the reads again in MiXCR, with one record for every CDR3 protein. This table holds 45 to 65 distinct CDR3 sequences. The germline V and J ends were trimmed by 0 bases and 9 bases, with 11 bases remaining between them. The CDR3 spans 13 residues. Germline V gene data show CDR1 as MNHNS and CDR2 as SASEGT. This receptor was identified in a human patient who had a liver transplant. Some T cells may originate from the graft donor. The chain has TRBV6-1 and TRBJ1-1, with a possible D match to TRBD1 (6 bases). This CDR3 is CASSEAYRAKAFF. The CDR3 bases are TGTGCCAGCAGTGAAGCATACAGGGCTAAAGCTTTCTTT.